Described below is a single TCR beta chain sequence and its context. In germline, CDR1 is MDHEN, CDR2 SYDVKM. With 2 bases removed from V and 7 bases from J, the gap between germline ends came to 14 bases. The CDR3 extends over 14 amino acids. This sample was included in a study of STAT5B mutations in CD4+ large granular lymphocyte leukemia. Looking at the study overall: Among healthy donors, a particular HLA allele went with more CDR3 'QG' motifs.

Sequencing was at survey level. In the study's own analysis: Lowest detectable productive clonotype frequency was 2.59 x 10-5. Sequenced by immunoSEQ multiplex PCR; TCRdb stores in-frame clones only, minus some. V and J calls and clone size follow that table, whereas D and trimming were derived from the DNA. The sample holds 40,000 to 45,000 clones, roughly four fifths seen once. The gene calls are TRBV28 and TRBJ1-1; D remains unclear. Sequencing was carried out using CD4+ T cells from blood buffy coats. This clonotype was obtained from a human donor in good health. The CDR3 DNA sequence: TGTGCCAGCAGTTTAGGGTTTGGGCCGTATGAAGCTTTCTTT. Translation: CASSLGFGPYEAFF.